This T cell receptor (beta chain) was observed in a study of spatial heterogeneity in lung cancer. At the level of the study: Taken at a median of about 2 years after resection, follow-up PBMC samples underwent sequencing when available. Study-level results: The study found ubiquitous expanded tumor TCRs in blood more at resection than follow-up.

As concerns this clonotype: What it binds is unknown.

The CDR3 loop spans 15 amino acids. Germline loops: CDR1 KGHDR, CDR2 SFDVKD. Trimming took 5 bases from V and 4 from J, leaving 16 bases between them. Time point described: blood at routine non-recurrence follow-up after resection. The sequenced material consisted of unsorted whole RNA from tumor, nontumor lung or frozen PBMC. Every TCR cDNA molecule bore its own unique molecular identifier. TCRdb used MiXCR to reprocess the 5' RACE reads, holding one entry per CDR3 protein. The sample has 25,000 or so distinct CDR3 sequences, around 6% seen once; the top ten hold more than 20%. The receptor was isolated from a male donor with early-stage non-small cell lung cancer. The chain links TRBV24-1 to TRBJ1-2, with D unresolved. The source was PBMCs, collected at follow-up. The CDR3 region is CATSGEGVLGYGYTF. The CDR3 DNA reads TGTGCCACCAGTGGAGAGGGAGTCCTTGGCTATGGCTACACCTTC.